This entry lists 5 T cell receptor beta chains sequenced from one sample in a study of graft-versus-host responses after intestinal transplantation. Profiled with immunoSEQ multiplex PCR; TCRdb holds only in-frame clones, not every one. The sample gives about 9,300 clones, approximately 89% of which show up once; roughly 2.5% is in the top ten. Sequenced material: PBMCs, taken roughly 43 days after intestinal transplant. These receptors all stem from a human patient who received an intestinal transplant, so some T cells may come from the graft donor.

The chain recombines TRBV6-6 with TRBJ2-3; D is ambiguous. CDR1 is MNHNY and CDR2 is SVGAGI in the germline V gene (reference sequence). V dropped 6 bases and J dropped 5 bases, with 15 bases sitting between them. CDR3 length: 14 amino acids. Here the CDR3 reads CASRRRALEDTQYF. The DNA for the CDR3 is TGTGCCAGCAGGCGCCGGGCCCTGGAAGATACGCAGTATTTT.

The chain carries TRBV10-2 and TRBJ2-7; 13 nucleotides match TRBD2. The germline CDR1 and CDR2 sequences are WSHSY and SAAADI. CDR3 length: 18 amino acids. Trimming cost V 8 bases and J 2 bases; bases outside gene matches: 15. CDR3 nucleotides: TGCGCCAGCGACGGTGGGGGACTAGCGGGAATTCGGGCCTACGAGCAGTACTTC. Residues: CASDGGGLAGIRAYEQYF.

The CDR3 DNA is TGTGCCAGCAGCGGGTGGGGTTACTTTTCTTCCTACGAGCAGTACTTC. Translated: CASSGWGYFSSYEQYF. The rearrangement joins TRBV5-5 to TRBJ2-7; D uncertain. The CDR3 has 16 amino acids. The germline V gene encodes CDR1 SGHKS and CDR2 YYEKEE (reference sequence). Trimming stripped 4 bases from V and 1 base from J, with 18 bases between.

The rearrangement uses TRBV11-2 and TRBJ2-3; the match to TRBD2 covers 9 bases. The CDR3 extends over 16 amino acids. J gave up 8 bases and V 5 bases, and 14 bases lay outside the gene matches. Germline assignment: CDR1 SGHAT and CDR2 FQNNGV. The CDR3 coding sequence is TGTGCCAGCAGCCCTCTGGCGGGGGGGCTTTTAGGTACGCAGTATTTT. Its translation: CASSPLAGGLLGTQYF.

The rearrangement links TRBV27 to TRBJ2-7; D is uncertain. Germline V lookup: CDR1 MNHEY, CDR2 SMNVEV (reference sequence). The CDR3 covers 13 residues. The V end lost 3 bases, the J end lost 3 bases, and 9 bases lay between the germline ends. The CDR3 nucleotides read TGTGCCAGCAGTTTTGGCAGGCTCTACGAGCAGTACTTC. Translated, it gives CASSFGRLYEQYF.